This TCR beta chain comes out of a study of cytomegalovirus exposure and HLA in healthy donors listed by TCRdb under 2017. Broadly, across the study: According to an earlier analysis of around 600 of the donors, about 179 million T cells yielded some 120 million unique TCR beta sequences and approximately 280 Gb of sequence data. An early release covering roughly 640 HLA-typed donors comprised about 310 gigabases of sequencing data and around 80 million unique TCR sequences. Every repertoire in the discovery cohort had been generated on one and the same sequencing platform. On average, roughly 240,000 unique TCR beta nucleotide sequences were sequenced per donor among roughly 430 genotyped donors of the cohort, with 15% to 20% of those sequences being non-productive. A later genetic analysis took genome-wide SNP genotypes for about 65% of the 666 donors and used that subset as a discovery cohort. HLA typing included class I and class II loci at four-digit resolution. Because of strong linkage in the cohort, five DR-DQ haplotypes were treated as single units for association and clustering. In the later analysis, no new phenotypic data were used to find candidate immune exposures; instead, reliance was placed on TCR beta sequences and their occurrence across donors. Donor age, sex, ethnicity and CMV serostatus were compiled together with the repertoire data. The T cell repertoires of roughly 660 subjects were profiled by immunosequencing and related to cytomegalovirus serostatus. The study was designed to test whether signatures of past pathogen exposure could be identified by cataloging public T cell receptors. The genetic ancestry cluster associated with self-reported Caucasian donors included about 84% of the approximately 410 genotyped donors. To predict cytomegalovirus infection status, the study brought together high-throughput TCR immunosequencing, statistical association of individual TCRs with disease status, and machine learning. Typing coverage varied by locus: roughly 629-630 donors for A, B, C, DRB1 and DQB1; roughly 520 for DQA1; 606 for DPA1; around 450 for DPB1. In an earlier analysis of about 590 of the donors, high-throughput TCR beta sequencing was used to judge whether each TCR beta V gene segment behaved as functional or pseudogenic. In a later analysis, previously published TCR beta repertoires from 550 to 750 donors were re-analyzed and high-resolution HLA genotyping was added so that TCR occurrence patterns could be studied. In addition to the first cohort of hundreds of subjects, a separate validation cohort of approximately 130 different subjects was used.

Libraries were made using the immunoSEQ multiplex PCR assay. The multiplex PCR relied on a mix of 60 forward primers for TCR Vbeta segments and 13 reverse primers for TCR Jbeta segments. The CDR3 region of rearranged TCR beta genes was amplified from genomic DNA by a multiplex PCR assay. Amplified TCR beta libraries were sequenced as 87-base-pair reads on the Illumina HiSeq System. The authors' pipeline ran thus. A later analysis tallied 75 million to 95 million unique TCR beta chains across the roughly 610 repertoires, and some 10 million of those chains were shared by two or more donors. To remove PCR and sequencing errors, raw reads were error-corrected and collapsed into unique sequences using a nearest-neighbor algorithm that merged closely related sequences. Alignment of CDR3 sequences to IMGT reference sequences was used to assign V, D and J gene segments. For a sequence to be retained, at least a six-nucleotide match to both a V gene segment and a J gene segment was required. Rearrangements were called productive when the CDR3 lacked stop codons and stayed in frame with V and J; all others were non-productive. Following IMGT convention, CDR3 was defined as the stretch from the second conserved V-encoded cysteine to the conserved J-encoded phenylalanine. The earlier analysis of 500 to 750 of the donors excluded any sequence lacking an unambiguous match to a single V gene segment. In an earlier analysis of approximately 590 of the donors, a V segment was called functional when productive rearrangements were above 56.7%, and segregating when the standard deviation between donors exceeded 5%. A statistical classification framework was built for diagnosing cytomegalovirus status from the catalog of TCR beta chain sequences. V and J gene assignment, in a later analysis, came from comparing TCR nucleotide sequences with IMGT/GENE-DB human TR gene sequences. Using the TCRdist pipeline, a later analysis assigned CDR3 sequences along with most-parsimonious VDJ recombination scenarios. In a later analysis, every TCR beta chain was defined by the combination of its CDR3 amino acid sequence and its V-gene family, and reads without a unique V-gene family were dropped. To address suspected cross-contamination and a sequencing artifact, a later analysis removed some 620 highly shared, low-generation-probability nucleotide sequences. In a later analysis, a clonal expansion index was calculated for each public chain from normalized within-repertoire ranks of inferred template counts. In a later analysis, generation probabilities were computed with a VDJ recombination model fitted to out-of-frame rearrangements, and the resulting probabilities were checked against IGoR. A later analysis scored TCR-TCR, TCR-HLA and TCR-CMV co-occurrence with hypergeometric tests, applying a repertoire-size bias correction to TCR pairs. False discovery rates were estimated in a later analysis by permuting HLA or CMV assignments 20 times. In a later analysis, co-occurring TCRs were grouped using DBSCAN, and TCRdist sequence similarity was added for clustering within HLA-allele-positive subsets. For co-occurrence clustering, repertoires with fewer than 30,000 or more than 120,000 public chains were excluded, along with roughly 5 repertoires with anomalous nucleotide sharing. Here the immuneACCESS table is served through TCRdb, limited to in-frame sequences with V and J called. Missing clones are a known gap in these copies; in checked studies unresolved V genes cover under half, and the rest lacks a known reason. V, J and clone size derive from that table, while D and trimming were established from the DNA sequence. The sample profile shows more than 140,000 clones; approximately 82% of them were found once. Clones ranked in the top ten supply around 3% of the sample.

Including cysteine and phenylalanine, the CDR3 has 13 amino acids. CDR3 DNA only is kept here, 39 bases in frame from base 1. For CDR1 and CDR2, the germline V gene lists SGHRS and YFSETQ. In total, approximately 690 healthy bone marrow donors made up the cohort. All cohort members were sampled while nominally healthy, although unrecorded immune exposures were likely present. The donor was CMV seropositive and belonged to the group of 250 to 300 seropositive cohort members. Every donor gave a peripheral blood sample, and the peripheral blood mononuclear cells from that sample were used for TCR beta sequencing. Genomic DNA was extracted from the blood cell samples with the Qiagen DNeasy Blood Extraction Kit. The full study reports these points: Compared with equally common non-associated chains, HLA-associated TCR beta chains in a later analysis were more clonally expanded and had lower generation probabilities. Linkage disequilibrium might explain the correlated functional status among segregating V segments, but an unknown experimental factor could not be ruled out. The authors suggested that the approach could potentially be generalized to other disease states and immunological phenotypes. Compared with the roughly 600-donor mean, donors in an Asian-associated ancestry cluster had fewer N-insertions in productive TCRs, according to a later genetic analysis. In this cohort, only TCR beta chains were sequenced, and detectable features were limited by the absence of alpha or paired-chain data. The study gave a list of about 170 TCR beta chains associated with cytomegalovirus. Because HLA typing was missing for some donors at each locus, association tests included only the typed subset. An earlier analysis of 587 of the donors showed that most TCR beta V segments appeared in productive rearrangements either about 90% or about 30% of the time, which broadly matched IMGT annotations. When HLA alleles, especially DR and DQ, strongly co-occurred, attributing TCR associations to individual alleles was difficult. Most CMV-associated TCR beta chains appeared to be HLA-restricted in a later analysis, and the HLA associations seemed to be driven largely by CMV exposure. In a later analysis, TCR association rates were found to vary across HLA loci, with the most associated TCRs seen for DRB1 alleles and the fewest for HLA-C alleles. While some public TCRs were present in many individuals, most TCR sequences turned up only very rarely across donors. CMV serostatus was the only immune exposure information available for the cohort. A cluster of highly shared sequence variants was judged likely to be a technical artifact of the sequencing pipeline. Sequencing depth was assumed to be roughly uniform across donors in the presence/absence analyses, though that assumption may not hold. Some IMGT-functional V segments, including TRBV6-2 and TRBV6-3, could not be distinguished by the 87-base-pair reads and were therefore excluded. A further reported finding was that TCR beta sequences accurately predicted the HLA-A and HLA-B alleles for most subjects in the first cohort. Over 15 rarely observed V segments, including chromosome 9 orphons, were excluded from the earlier analysis of several hundred of the donors because counts were too low. Three of the identified cytomegalovirus-associated TCR beta chains were confirmed in vitro to be specific for cytomegalovirus antigens. Several of the top co-occurrence clusters appeared to be linked to parvovirus B19, influenza, CMV and Epstein-Barr virus, according to a later analysis. A later analysis associated about 18,000 TCR beta sequences with specific HLA alleles at a false discovery rate of 0.05. In both the original and validation cohorts, the classifier was reported to diagnose cytomegalovirus status with high specificity and sensitivity. A later genetic analysis associated a missense DCLRE1C variant with V-gene and J-gene trimming of TCR beta chains, and an independent cohort replicated the association.

Worth noting for this clone: It has no known antigen specificity. No qualities accompany the bases; no much larger clone lies one base away.

This sequence originates from a man younger than 35 in good health and CMV-seropositive. The material sequenced was PBMCs. Rearrangement joined TRBV5-1 to TRBJ2-5; the D gene is perhaps TRBD1, on 5 matching bases. The end of the DNA is better explained by TRBJ2-7, so the J call may be wrong. CDR3 protein: CASRSDSSYEQYF. The DNA sequence is TGCGCCAGCAGATCCGACAGCTCCTACGAGCAGTACTTC.